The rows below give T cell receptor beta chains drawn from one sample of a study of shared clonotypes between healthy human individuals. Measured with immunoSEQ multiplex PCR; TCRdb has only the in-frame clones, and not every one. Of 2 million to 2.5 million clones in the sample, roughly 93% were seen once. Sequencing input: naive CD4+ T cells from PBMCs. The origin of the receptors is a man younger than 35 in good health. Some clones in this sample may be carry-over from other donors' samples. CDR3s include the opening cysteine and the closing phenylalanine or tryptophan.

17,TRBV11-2,CASSVELWTGGLDTQYF
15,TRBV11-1,CASSPPGTGVYGYTF
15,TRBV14,CASSQSPSSYNEQFF
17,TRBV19,CASKREAGDLNTGELFF
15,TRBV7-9,CASSSVGWEVHGYTF
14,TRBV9,CASSVGTSTETQYF
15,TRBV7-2,CASSRQGAKENIQYF
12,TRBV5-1,CASSLAQGQENF
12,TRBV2,CASRRATDTQYF
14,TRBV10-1,CASSEGGTYNEQFF
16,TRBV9,CASSKRTDSSTDTQYF
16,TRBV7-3,CASSSQPGQGYNEQFF
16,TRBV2,CASSAFPGSGANVLTF
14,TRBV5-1,CASSLVGAQETQYF
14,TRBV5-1,CASSRDRAAGELFF
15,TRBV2,CASSDPTARSYGYTF
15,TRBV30,CAWSVLNGGGDEQFF
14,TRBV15,CATSRETGLGGYTF
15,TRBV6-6,CASRDGGKNTDTQYF
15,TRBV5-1,CASSPGTGGNEKLFF
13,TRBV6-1,CASSERAENGYTF
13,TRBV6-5,CASSYSYFQPQHF
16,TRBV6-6,CASSYPGQGAGYGYTF
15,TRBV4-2,CASSQDRNRGAEQYF
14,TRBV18,CASSARDTHNEQFF
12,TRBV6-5,CATPERVYEQYF
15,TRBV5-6,CASSFLGDSNQPQHF
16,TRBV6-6,CASSSPGQANTGELFF
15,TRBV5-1,CASSLGGTGTYGYTF
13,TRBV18,CASSPPRPGGYTF
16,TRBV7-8,CASSPFSTSGANVLTF
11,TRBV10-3,CAISDSREQFF
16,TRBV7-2,CASSYVPGQGDTEAFF
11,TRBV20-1,CSARIGYGYTF
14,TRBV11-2,CASSLEHATDTQYF